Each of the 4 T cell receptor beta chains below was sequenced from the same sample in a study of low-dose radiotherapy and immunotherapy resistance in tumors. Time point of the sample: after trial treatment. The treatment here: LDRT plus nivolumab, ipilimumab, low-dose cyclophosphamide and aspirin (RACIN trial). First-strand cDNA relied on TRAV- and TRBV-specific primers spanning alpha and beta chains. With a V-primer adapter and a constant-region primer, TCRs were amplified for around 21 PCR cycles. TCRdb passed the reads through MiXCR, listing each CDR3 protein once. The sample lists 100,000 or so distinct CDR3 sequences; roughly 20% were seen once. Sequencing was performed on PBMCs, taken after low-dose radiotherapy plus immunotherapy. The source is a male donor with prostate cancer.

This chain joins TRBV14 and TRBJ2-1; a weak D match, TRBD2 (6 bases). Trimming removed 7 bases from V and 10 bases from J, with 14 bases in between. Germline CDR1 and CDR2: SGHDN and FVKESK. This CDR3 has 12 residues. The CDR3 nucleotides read TGTGCCAGCAACTGGGGAGGAGCCGAGCAGTTCTTC. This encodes CASNWGGAEQFF.

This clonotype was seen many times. CDR3 in amino acids: CASSLRTGDTGELFF. CDR3 coding DNA: TGTGCCAGCAGCCTCAGGACAGGAGACACCGGGGAGCTGTTTTTT. The chain couples TRBV11-3 to TRBJ2-2; 7 nucleotides align to TRBD1. This CDR3 region has 15 residues. Per germline, CDR1 SGHNT and CDR2 YENEEA. The trim removed 5 bases at V and 3 bases at J, leaving 6 bases unmatched.

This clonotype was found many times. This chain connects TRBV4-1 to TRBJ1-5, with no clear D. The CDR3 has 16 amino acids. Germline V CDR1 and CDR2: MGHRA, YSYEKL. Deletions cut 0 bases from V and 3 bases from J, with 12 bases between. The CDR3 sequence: CASSQDLTGPNQPQHF. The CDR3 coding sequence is TGCGCCAGCAGCCAAGATCTAACTGGGCCCAATCAGCCCCAGCATTTT.

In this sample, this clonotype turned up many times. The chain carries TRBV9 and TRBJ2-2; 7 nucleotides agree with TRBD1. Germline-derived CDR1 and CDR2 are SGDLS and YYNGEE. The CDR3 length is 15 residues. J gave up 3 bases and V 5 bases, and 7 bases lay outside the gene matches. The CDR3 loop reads CASSPRGPDTGELFF. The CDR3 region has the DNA TGTGCCAGCAGTCCGAGGGGGCCGGACACCGGGGAGCTGTTTTTT. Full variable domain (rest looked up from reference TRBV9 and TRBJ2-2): DSGVTQTPKHLITATGQRVTLRCSPRSGDLSVYWYQQSLDQGLQFLIQYYNGEERAKGNILERFSAQQFPDLHSELNLSSLELGDSALYFCASSPRGPDTGELFFGEGSRLTVL.